These 4 T cell receptor beta chains originate from one sample sequenced in a study of neurological immune-mediated disorders. Noted time point: longitudinal time-point 3. TCRdb used MiXCR to reprocess the 5' RACE reads, holding one entry per CDR3 protein. The table includes approximately 47,000 distinct CDR3 sequences, approximately 12% detected once. What was sequenced was PBMCs. These receptors were obtained from a male donor with HTLV-1-associated myelopathy (HAM/TSP).

This chain uses TRBV27 with TRBJ1-2; D is unclear. The CDR3 is 13 residues long. The germline gives CDR1 MNHEY, CDR2 SMNVEV (reference sequence). V lost 5 bases and J lost 9, with 16 bases in between. CDR3 amino acids: CASSPFEGGSYTF. The CDR3 bases are TGTGCCAGCAGTCCATTTGAGGGAGGAAGCTACACCTTC.

For this clonotype: A read error is likely, as this CDR3 ends without the conserved phenylalanine or tryptophan. The chain carries TRBV5-1 and TRBJ1-1; D is undetermined. The CDR3 spans 14 residues. The V gene's germline CDR1 is SGHRS and CDR2 YFSETQ. V shed 0 bases and J shed 1 base, with 7 bases lying between them. The CDR3 protein is CASSLGGRNTEAFI. CDR3 DNA sequence: TGCGCCAGCAGCTTGGGAGGGAGGAACACTGAAGCTTTCATT.

This clonotype was detected ten times or more. V is TRBV10-2 and J is TRBJ1-2; 8 bases align to TRBD1. The CDR3 has 17 amino acids. The V gene's germline CDR1 is WSHSY and CDR2 SAAADI. V trimming: 2 bases; J trimming: 0 bases; junction bases outside the gene matches: 8. CDR3 coding DNA: TGCGCCAGCAGTGAGCCAGCAGGACAGGGCACTAACTATGGCTACACCTTC. Encoded protein: CASSEPAGQGTNYGYTF.

This clonotype occurred many times. The genes are TRBV29-1 and TRBJ1-1; unclear D gene. Germline values: CDR1 SQVTM, CDR2 ANQGSEA. This CDR3 region has 13 residues. V was trimmed by 4 bases and J by 5 bases, leaving 14 bases between them. For the CDR3, the DNA is TGCAGCGTTGGTCTCCTTGCGGCGACTGAAGCTTTCTTT. Translated: CSVGLLAATEAFF.